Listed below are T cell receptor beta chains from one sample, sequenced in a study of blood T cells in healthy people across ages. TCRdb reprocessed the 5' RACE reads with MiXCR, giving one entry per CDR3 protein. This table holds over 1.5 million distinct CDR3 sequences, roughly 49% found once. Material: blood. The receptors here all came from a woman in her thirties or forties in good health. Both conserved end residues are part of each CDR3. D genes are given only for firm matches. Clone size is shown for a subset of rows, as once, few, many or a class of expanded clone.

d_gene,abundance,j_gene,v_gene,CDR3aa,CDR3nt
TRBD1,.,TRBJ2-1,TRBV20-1,CSARLQGDGYNEQFF,TGCAGTGCTAGACTACAGGGGGATGGCTACAATGAGCAGTTCTTC
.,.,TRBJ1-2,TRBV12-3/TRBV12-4,CASSKMGPYRNYGYTF,TGTGCCAGCAGTAAAATGGGCCCTTATCGCAACTATGGCTACACCTTC
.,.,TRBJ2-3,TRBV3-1,CASSPNSGELATDTQYF,TGTGCCAGCAGCCCAAATTCGGGGGAATTGGCCACAGATACGCAGTATTTT
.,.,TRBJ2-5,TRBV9,CASSPTFLQETQYF,TGTGCCAGCAGCCCGACCTTCCTCCAAGAGACCCAGTACTTC
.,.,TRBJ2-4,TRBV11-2,CASRSSVAKNIQYF,TGTGCCAGCAGGTCAAGTGTAGCCAAAAACATTCAGTACTTC
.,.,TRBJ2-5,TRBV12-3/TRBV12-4,CASSLAGGNSGNAKTQYF,TGTGCCAGCAGTTTAGCCGGGGGAAATTCGGGAAACGCGAAGACCCAGTACTTC
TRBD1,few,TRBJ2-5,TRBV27,CASSFRQGAAETQYF,TGTGCCAGCAGTTTCCGACAGGGGGCTGCGGAGACCCAGTACTTC
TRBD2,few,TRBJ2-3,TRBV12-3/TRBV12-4,CASTLAGGEDTQYF,TGTGCCAGCACCCTAGCGGGGGGCGAGGATACGCAGTATTTT
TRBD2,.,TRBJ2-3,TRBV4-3,CASSQYWQRRAGGTDTQYF,TGCGCCAGCAGCCAGTATTGGCAGAGAAGAGCGGGGGGTACAGATACGCAGTATTTT
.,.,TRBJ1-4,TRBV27,CASSLSLGVPEKLFF,TGTGCCAGCAGTTTATCCTTGGGGGTACCTGAAAAACTGTTTTTT
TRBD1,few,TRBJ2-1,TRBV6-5,CASRTLPGTGVNEQFF,TGTGCCAGCAGAACCCTCCCCGGGACAGGGGTCAATGAGCAGTTCTTC
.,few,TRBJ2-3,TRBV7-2,CASSPSWSTDTQYF,TGTGCCAGCAGCCCTAGTTGGAGCACAGATACGCAGTATTTT
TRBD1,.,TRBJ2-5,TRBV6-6,CASSPSAGTGFDEQYF,TGTGCCAGCAGTCCATCGGCTGGGACAGGGTTCGATGAGCAGTACTTC
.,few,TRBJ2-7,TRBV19,CASSNPGRDEQYF,TGTGCCAGTAGTAACCCAGGTCGGGACGAGCAGTACTTC
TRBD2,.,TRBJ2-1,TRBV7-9,CASSLTLGLAGAHSYNEQFF,TGTGCCAGCAGCTTAACCCTCGGACTAGCGGGTGCTCACTCCTACAATGAGCAGTTCTTC
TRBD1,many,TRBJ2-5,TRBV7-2,CASRGGRQETQYF,TGTGCCAGCAGAGGGGGCAGACAAGAGACCCAGTACTTC
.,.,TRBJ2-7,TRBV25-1,CASSGGRGSYEQYF,TGTGCCAGCAGTGGGGGGAGGGGGTCCTACGAGCAGTACTTC
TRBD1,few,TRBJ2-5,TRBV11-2,CASSEGRGPAETQYF,TGTGCCAGCAGCGAAGGCAGGGGGCCCGCGGAGACCCAGTACTTC
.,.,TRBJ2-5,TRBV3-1,CASSQPGRKTQYF,TGTGCCAGCAGCCAACCTGGTAGGAAGACCCAGTACTTC
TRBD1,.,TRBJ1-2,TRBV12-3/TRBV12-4,CASSLSTGPRMGYTF,TGTGCCAGCAGTCTCTCGACAGGGCCACGGATGGGCTACACCTTC
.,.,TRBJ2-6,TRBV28,CASSLVGMGGANVLTF,TGTGCCAGCAGTTTAGTCGGTATGGGAGGGGCCAACGTCCTGACTTTC
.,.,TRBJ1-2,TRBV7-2,CASSKKVGTPFQEDGYTF,TGTGCCAGCAGCAAAAAGGTCGGGACGCCTTTTCAGGAGGATGGCTACACCTTC
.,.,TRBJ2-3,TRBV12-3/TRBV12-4,CATDASTDTQYF,TGTGCCACTGATGCTAGCACAGATACGCAGTATTTT
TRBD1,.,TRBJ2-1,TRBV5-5,CASSTGQVGNEQFF,TGTGCCAGCAGCACGGGACAGGTAGGAAATGAGCAGTTCTTC
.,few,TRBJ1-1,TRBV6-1,CASRDQLNTEAFF,TGTGCCAGCAGAGACCAGTTGAACACTGAAGCTTTCTTT
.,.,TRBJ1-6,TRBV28,CASSFLPDNSPLHF,TGTGCCAGCAGTTTTCTGCCCGATAATTCACCCCTCCACTTT
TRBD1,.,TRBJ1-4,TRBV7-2,CASRQRGPGGEKLFF,TGTGCCAGCAGGCAAAGGGGGCCGGGAGGTGAAAAACTGTTTTTT